The rows below give T cell receptor beta chains drawn from one sample of a study of early T cells in non-severe SARS-CoV-2 infection. TCRdb recomputed calls from the 5' RACE reads with MiXCR, one row per CDR3 protein. The repertoire holds tens of thousands of distinct CDR3 sequences, with over 7% as singletons. Material: whole blood. The receptors here all came from an adult who was a healthcare worker with PCR-confirmed SARS-CoV-2 infection or an uninfected control (not recorded which). The CDR3 runs from the conserved cysteine through the conserved F or W. The D gene is left open where the match is weak. Clone size appears in some rows only: once, few, many, or a class for an expanded clone.

V,size,J,D,length,CDR3,DNA
TRBV13,few,TRBJ2-7,.,15,CASSYTGTPRGEQYF,TGTGCCAGCAGCTACACCGGGACCCCCCGTGGTGAGCAGTACTTC
TRBV18,few,TRBJ2-1,TRBD1,16,CASSPWDREVYNEQFF,TGTGCCAGCTCACCATGGGACAGGGAAGTCTACAATGAGCAGTTCTTC
TRBV3-1,.,TRBJ1-4,.,15,CASSNTQGPNEKLFF,TGTGCCAGCAGCAACACACAGGGACCTAATGAAAAACTGTTTTTT
TRBV9,few,TRBJ1-6,.,15,CASSTRTASNSPLHF,TGTGCCAGCAGCACACGGACAGCCTCGAATTCACCCCTCCACTTT
TRBV14,.,TRBJ2-7,.,13,CASSQGPSYEQYF,TGTGCCAGCAGCCAAGGACCCTCCTACGAGCAGTACTTC
TRBV29-1,few,TRBJ2-3,.,13,CSGLVNGADTQYF,TGCAGCGGCCTGGTGAATGGTGCAGATACGCAGTATTTT
TRBV4-1,many,TRBJ2-7,.,15,CASPLWRGLLYEQYF,TGCGCCAGCCCCCTATGGAGGGGATTGTTGTACGAGCAGTACTTC
TRBV6-6,many,TRBJ2-1,.,11,CASSYDNEQFF,TGTGCCAGCAGTTACGACAATGAGCAGTTCTTC
TRBV12-3/TRBV12-4,many,TRBJ1-1,TRBD1,15,CASSPRTGRYTEAFF,TGTGCCAGCAGCCCCCGGACAGGGAGGTACACTGAAGCTTTCTTT
TRBV5-1,.,TRBJ2-3,.,15,CASRFQSGSTDTQYF,TGCGCCAGCAGGTTTCAAAGCGGCAGCACAGATACGCAGTATTTT
TRBV12-3/TRBV12-4,once,TRBJ1-1,TRBD1,13,CASRRQGSTEAFF,TGTGCCAGCAGGCGACAGGGGTCGACTGAAGCTTTCTTT
TRBV12-5,few,TRBJ2-7,TRBD2,14,CASAKSGGAYEQYF,TGTGCTAGTGCCAAAAGCGGGGGGGCCTACGAGCAGTACTTC
TRBV6-5,.,TRBJ2-2,.,17,CASSYTSIGLGTGELFF,TGTGCCAGCAGTTACACTTCTATAGGGTTGGGCACCGGGGAGCTGTTTTTT
TRBV7-2,many,TRBJ2-2,.,15,CASSLQASNTGELFF,TGTGCCAGCAGCTTACAGGCTTCGAACACCGGGGAGCTGTTTTTT
TRBV3-1,few,TRBJ1-6,.,16,CASSQDGDKATSPLHF,TGTGCCAGCAGCCAAGATGGGGACAAAGCCACGTCACCCCTCCACTTT
TRBV6-6,many,TRBJ1-2,TRBD1,16,CASSYPEGQGALGYTF,TGTGCCAGCAGTTACCCCGAGGGACAGGGGGCGCTTGGCTACACCTTC
TRBV28,.,TRBJ2-4,.,14,CASRNRGGKNIQYF,TGTGCCAGCAGGAACAGGGGAGGCAAAAACATTCAGTACTTC
TRBV10-3,medium-sized,TRBJ2-7,.,15,CAISESSRGHHEQYF,TGTGCCATCAGTGAGTCGAGTCGGGGGCATCACGAGCAGTACTTC
TRBV14,.,TRBJ2-3,.,16,CASSQEVSPGTDTQYF,TGTGCCAGCAGCCAAGAGGTCTCTCCAGGCACAGATACGCAGTATTTT
TRBV19,few,TRBJ2-7,TRBD1,16,CASSKTGVKSSYEQYF,TGTGCCAGTAGTAAAACAGGGGTAAAGAGCTCCTACGAGCAGTACTTC
TRBV15,few,TRBJ2-1,TRBD2,17,CATSVSPLAGERNEQFF,TGTGCCACCAGCGTCTCGCCCCTAGCGGGAGAAAGAAATGAGCAGTTCTTC
TRBV11-2,many,TRBJ2-7,TRBD1,15,CASSLPGGFSYEQYF,TGTGCCAGCAGCTTACCAGGGGGATTCTCCTACGAGCAGTACTTC
TRBV5-5,few,TRBJ2-3,.,15,CASSLGLASTDTQYF,TGTGCCAGCAGCCTCGGGCTAGCTAGCACAGATACGCAGTATTTT
TRBV7-8,few,TRBJ1-6,.,16,CASSSHGGSRYSPLHF,TGTGCCAGCAGCTCGCACGGGGGAAGTAGATATTCACCCCTCCACTTT
TRBV5-6,few,TRBJ1-3,.,15,CASSLDSGPGNTIYF,TGTGCCAGCAGCTTGGATTCCGGGCCTGGAAACACCATATATTTT
TRBV4-1,few,TRBJ1-5,TRBD1,16,CASSQGRTGGGQPQHF,TGCGCCAGCAGCCAAGGTCGTACAGGGGGCGGCCAGCCCCAGCATTTT
TRBV9,many,TRBJ2-1,.,14,CASSLIGSSDEQFF,TGTGCCAGCAGCTTAATCGGGAGTTCGGATGAGCAGTTCTTC
TRBV7-8,.,TRBJ1-6,.,13,CASSLGSYSPLHF,TGTGCCAGCAGCTTGGGATCCTATTCACCCCTCCACTTT
TRBV29-1,.,TRBJ2-3,.,15,CSVADVGPSRDTQYF,TGCAGCGTTGCAGATGTTGGTCCATCCCGCGATACGCAGTATTTT
TRBV6-1,.,TRBJ1-2,.,14,CASSAGHIIYGYTF,TGTGCCAGCAGTGCGGGACACATAATTTATGGCTACACCTTC
TRBV19,.,TRBJ1-1,.,15,CASNLVGIWNTEAFF,TGTGCCAGTAACCTTGTGGGGATCTGGAACACTGAAGCTTTCTTT
TRBV7-9,few,TRBJ2-7,.,14,CASSFASAYYEQYF,TGTGCCAGCAGCTTTGCTAGCGCGTACTACGAGCAGTACTTC
TRBV7-9,many,TRBJ2-1,.,15,CASSSLGRDYNEQFF,TGTGCCAGCAGCTCACTTGGACGGGACTACAATGAGCAGTTCTTC
TRBV15,few,TRBJ1-2,.,12,CATSRDVDAYTF,TGTGCCACCAGCAGAGATGTGGATGCCTACACCTTC
TRBV6-5,.,TRBJ1-4,.,15,CASSYMGRSGEKLFF,TGTGCCAGCAGTTACATGGGACGGTCAGGAGAAAAACTGTTTTTT
TRBV3-1,many,TRBJ2-1,TRBD1,16,CASSQARDSRGNEQFF,TGTGCCAGCAGCCAAGCCCGGGACAGCCGGGGAAATGAGCAGTTCTTC
TRBV9,many,TRBJ2-7,TRBD1,15,CASSVEGQGAYEQYF,TGTGCCAGCAGCGTAGAAGGACAGGGGGCCTACGAGCAGTACTTC